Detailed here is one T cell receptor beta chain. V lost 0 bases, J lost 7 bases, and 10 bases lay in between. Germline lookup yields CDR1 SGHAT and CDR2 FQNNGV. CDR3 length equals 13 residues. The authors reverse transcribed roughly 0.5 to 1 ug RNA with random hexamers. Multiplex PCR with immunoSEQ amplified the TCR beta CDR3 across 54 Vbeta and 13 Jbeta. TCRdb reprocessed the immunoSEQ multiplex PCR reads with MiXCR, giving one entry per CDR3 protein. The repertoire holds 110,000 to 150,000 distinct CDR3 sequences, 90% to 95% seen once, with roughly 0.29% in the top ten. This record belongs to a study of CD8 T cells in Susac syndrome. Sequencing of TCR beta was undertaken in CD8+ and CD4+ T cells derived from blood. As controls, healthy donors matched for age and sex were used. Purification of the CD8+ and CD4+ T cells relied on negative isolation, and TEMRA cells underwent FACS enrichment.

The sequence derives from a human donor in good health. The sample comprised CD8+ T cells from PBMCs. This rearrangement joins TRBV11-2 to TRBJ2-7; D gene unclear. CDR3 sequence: CASSLDLPGEQYF. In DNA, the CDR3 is TGTGCCAGCAGCTTAGATCTACCCGGTGAGCAGTACTTC.